This T cell receptor beta chain is from a study of cytomegalovirus exposure and HLA in healthy donors. Overall study context: Of the donors genotyped, about 390 in all, 75% to 85% fell in the Caucasian-associated ancestry cluster.

Whole-study findings and limits: Presence/absence analyses took donor sequencing depth as roughly uniform.

Comments on this clone: No antigen is known for it.

Looked up from germline, CDR1 is SGHVS and CDR2 is FQNEAQ. The ends were cut back, 0 bases at V and 12 bases at J, with 14 bases in the middle. The CDR3 covers 13 residues. PCR employed 60 Vbeta and 13 Jbeta primers. TCRdb's table, derived via immunoSEQ multiplex PCR, lists solely in-frame clones and lacks some. The sample consists of about 130,000 clones, more than 80% of them appearing once. V and J are TRBV7-8 and TRBJ1-2; D unresolved. The receptor was isolated from a male donor in good health and CMV-seronegative. The sequencing sample was made of PBMCs. The CDR3 DNA is TGTGCCAGCAGCTTAGCGGTGATGGGAGCTGACACCTTC. The encoded protein is CASSLAVMGADTF.